What follows are 21 T cell receptor beta chains derived from one specimen sequenced in a study of neurological immune-mediated disorders. TCRdb itself ran the 5' RACE reads through MiXCR, one entry per CDR3 protein. The data contain 25,000 to 30,000 distinct CDR3 sequences, roughly a sixth of them seen just once; the ten biggest clones take up roughly 4.5%. The time point was: technical triplicate 3. The sequencing input was CD4+ T cells from blood. Source of these receptors: a female donor with HTLV-1-associated myelopathy (HAM/TSP).

This clonotype was seen repeatedly, ten times or more. This chain connects TRBV19 to TRBJ1-6; D possibly corresponds to TRBD1 (6 bases). CDR1 and CDR2 (germline): LNHDA, SQIVND (reference sequence). V was pared by 4 bases and J by 5 bases, with 9 bases between. The CDR3 consists of 14 residues. The CDR3 is CASSTGANNSPLHF. The CDR3 DNA reads as TGTGCCAGTAGTACAGGGGCGAATAATTCACCCCTCCACTTT. Variable domain in full (rest from reference TRBV19 and TRBJ1-6): DGGITQSPKYLFRKEGQNVTLSCEQNLNHDAMYWYRQDPGQGLRLIYYSQIVNDFQKGDIAEGYSVSREKKESFPLTVTSAQKNPTAFYLCASSTGANNSPLHFGNGTRLTVT.

This clonotype was seen repeatedly, ten times or more. J is TRBJ1-6 and V is TRBV4-2, with a weak D call TRBD1 (5 bases). CDR1 is LGHNA, CDR2 YNFKEQ, per germline. Trimming removed 0 bases at V and 10 bases at J, with 19 bases between. The CDR3 is 17 amino acids. The CDR3 DNA follows: TGTGCCAGCAGCCAAGACGAAACTACAGGCGTTGGGTCACCCCTCCACTTT. Its translation: CASSQDETTGVGSPLHF.

Ten or more counts support this clonotype. This chain joins TRBV9 and TRBJ2-2, with D uncertain. Looked up from germline, CDR1 is SGDLS and CDR2 is YYNGEE. The V gene lost 2 bases and the J gene lost 6 bases, with 14 bases spanning the gap. The CDR3 extends over 15 amino acids. CDR3 sequence reads: CASSVGLLGAGELFF. CDR3 in DNA: TGTGCCAGCAGCGTGGGTCTCCTTGGCGCCGGGGAGCTGTTTTTT.

This clonotype has at least ten counts. V gene TRBV20-1 combines with J gene TRBJ1-1, with a tentative D call TRBD1 (5 bases). Germline values: CDR1 DFQATT, CDR2 SNEGSKA (reference sequence). The CDR3 is 13 residues long. Trimming removed 3 bases from V and 4 bases from J, with 12 bases in between. CDR3 residues: CSARRDARTEAFF. The DNA of the CDR3 is TGCAGTGCTAGGCGGGACGCCCGCACTGAAGCTTTCTTT.

This clonotype was seen many times. V usage is TRBV20-1 and J usage is TRBJ2-1, with D unclear. The CDR3 runs 13 residues. Per the germline V gene, CDR1 is DFQATT and CDR2 is SNEGSKA (reference sequence). V lost 0 bases to trimming and J lost 2 bases, with 5 bases between them. CDR3 nucleotide sequence: TGCAGTGCTAGAGATACTCCCTACAATGAGCAGTTCTTC. Protein product: CSARDTPYNEQFF.

This clonotype was counted ten times or more. The chain combines TRBV3-1 with TRBJ2-7; TRBD1 matches 9 bases. CDR1 is LGHDT, CDR2 YNNKEL, per germline (reference sequence). After removal of 1 base from V and 4 bases from J, the junction contained 2 bases not matched to a gene. The CDR3 loop spans 14 amino acids. CDR3 loop: CASSQAGTGYEQYF. CDR3 DNA: TGTGCCAGCAGCCAAGCCGGGACAGGGTACGAGCAGTACTTC.

This clonotype was seen ten or more times. The chain has TRBV20-1 and TRBJ1-5, with 10 bases lining up with TRBD1. The trim removed 0 bases at V and 6 bases at J, leaving 5 bases unmatched. Looked up from germline, CDR1 is DFQATT and CDR2 is SNEGSKA (reference sequence). The CDR3 consists of 15 residues. This CDR3 is CSARERTGGSQPQHF. CDR3 DNA: TGCAGTGCTAGAGAAAGGACAGGGGGATCTCAGCCCCAGCATTTT.

The chain links TRBV2 to TRBJ2-1, with 7 bases identical to TRBD1. CDR1 is SNHLY and CDR2 is FYNNEI in the germline V gene. V lost 10 bases, J lost 4 bases, and 7 bases stayed unmatched. This CDR3 is built from 13 residues. The CDR3 sequence is CATNRGRYNEQFF. CDR3 nucleotides: TGTGCCACCAACAGGGGTCGATACAATGAGCAGTTCTTC.

This clonotype was seen repeatedly, ten times or more. The J gene is TRBJ2-3, the V gene TRBV7-2, with 7 bases aligning to TRBD2. CDR3 length equals 14 residues. The ends lost 2 bases at V and 3 bases at J; junction bases unmatched: 2. CDR1 is SGHTA and CDR2 is FQGNSA in the germline V gene. The CDR3 is CASSLFGGTDTQYF. As DNA, the CDR3 is TGTGCCAGCAGCTTATTCGGGGGGACAGATACGCAGTATTTT.

This clonotype was recorded at least ten times. This chain joins TRBV7-8 and TRBJ1-5; weak D call: TRBD1 (5 bases). The CDR3 contains 14 residues. Germline CDR1 is SGHVS and CDR2 is FQNEAQ. V was clipped by 1 base and J by 7 bases, with 11 bases between them. This chain's CDR3 is CASSLGGEAQPQHF. CDR3 DNA sequence: TGTGCCAGCAGCTTAGGAGGGGAGGCGCAGCCCCAGCATTTT. The entire variable domain, with the rest obtained from reference TRBV7-8 and TRBJ1-5, is as follows: GAGVSQSPRYKVAKRGQDVALRCDPISGHVSLFWYQQALGQGPEFLTYFQNEAQLDKSGLPSDRFFAERPEGSVSTLKIQRTQQEDSAVYLCASSLGGEAQPQHFGDGTRLSIL.

This clonotype was seen many times. J is TRBJ1-2 and V is TRBV11-2, with D tentatively TRBD1 (5 bases). V gave up 5 bases and J gave up 4 bases, with 11 bases separating them. The germline V gene encodes CDR1 SGHAT and CDR2 FQNNGV. The CDR3 loop spans 13 amino acids. DNA of the CDR3: TGTGCCAGCAGCCCCCGGAGGGGCTATGGCTACACCTTC. It is translated as CASSPRRGYGYTF. Together with reference TRBV11-2 and TRBJ1-2, the CDR3 gives the full variable domain: EAGVAQSPRYKIIEKRQSVAFWCNPISGHATLYWYQQILGQGPKLLIQFQNNGVVDDSQLPKDRFSAERLKGVDSTLKIQPAKLEDSAVYLCASSPRRGYGYTFGSGTRLTVV.

J is TRBJ2-7 and V is TRBV5-1, with D perhaps being TRBD1 or TRBD2 (5 bases each). Germline-derived CDR1 and CDR2 are SGHRS and YFSETQ. V lost 3 bases and J 7 bases, leaving 20 bases between the germline ends. CDR3 size: 15 residues. The CDR3 loop is CASSSAGTDEEEQYF. The CDR3 DNA sequence: TGCGCCAGCAGCTCCGCCGGGACGGATGAGGAAGAGCAGTACTTC.

This clonotype counts as medium-sized (0.01 to 0.1%). The genes are TRBV25-1 and TRBJ2-5, with D tentatively TRBD2 (5 bases). Germline values: CDR1 MGHDK, CDR2 SYGVNS. The CDR3 length is 13 residues. V lost 7 bases to trimming and J lost 2 bases, with 11 bases between them. The DNA of the CDR3 is TGTGCCAGCAATATCGCGGGTCAAGAGACCCAGTACTTC. Translated, it gives CASNIAGQETQYF. The full variable domain, with the rest looked up from reference TRBV25-1 and TRBJ2-5, is EADIYQTPRYLVIGTGKKITLECSQTMGHDKMYWYQQDPGMELHLIHYSYGVNSTEKGDLSSESTVSRIRTEHFPLTLESARPSHTSQYLCASNIAGQETQYFGPGTRLLVL.

This clonotype has at least ten counts. This chain links TRBV20-1 with TRBJ2-1; 9 positions match TRBD1. Germline values: CDR1 DFQATT, CDR2 SNEGSKA (reference sequence). V lost 3 bases to trimming and J lost 8 bases; unmatched junction nucleotides: 8. CDR3 length: 14 residues. This CDR3 is CSASRDRDFDEQFF. The CDR3 DNA is TGCAGTGCTAGCCGGGACAGGGATTTCGATGAGCAGTTCTTC.

Many counts were recorded for this clonotype. This may arise from a read error, as a much more abundant clone is one base away. The chain employs TRBV7-9 and TRBJ2-3; D possibly corresponds to TRBD2 (6 bases). V lost 3 bases and J lost 6, with 19 bases in between. Germline loops: CDR1 SEHNR, CDR2 FQNEAQ (reference sequence). This CDR3 region has 16 residues. CDR3 region: CASSFTWVAGNDTQYF. The CDR3 DNA follows: TGTGCCAGCAGCTTCACCTGGGTCGCGGGGAATGATACGCAGTATTTT.

The chain uses TRBV19 and TRBJ2-2; 12 bases agree with TRBD2. Trimming at V came to 6 bases and at J to 7 bases, leaving 18 bases not matched to a gene. This CDR3 spans 19 amino acids. Germline assignment: CDR1 LNHDA and CDR2 SQIVND (reference sequence). The CDR3 is CASRSWLGLAGRRGGELFF. The CDR3, as DNA: TGTGCCAGTAGGAGTTGGCTCGGACTAGCGGGAAGAAGGGGCGGGGAGCTGTTTTTT.

The table lists this clonotype with many counts. The V gene is TRBV14, the J gene TRBJ1-6; no firm D call. Trimming cost V 4 bases and J 7 bases, with 14 bases left between them. CDR1 is SGHDN and CDR2 is FVKESK in the germline V gene. This CDR3 region has 15 residues. The CDR3 spells CASSRTRPTNSPLHF. CDR3 DNA sequence: TGTGCCAGCAGCCGAACCAGGCCAACCAATTCACCCCTCCACTTT.

This clonotype showed up many times. The chain's CDR3 is CSARGLTSGRTGELFF. CDR3 bases: TGCAGTGCTAGAGGGCTGACTAGCGGGCGCACCGGGGAGCTGTTTTTT. The V call is TRBV20-1, the J call TRBJ2-2, with 10 bases aligning to TRBD2. The CDR3 extends over 16 amino acids. After removal of 1 base from V and 4 bases from J, the junction contained 6 bases not matched to a gene. The germline V gene has CDR1 DFQATT and CDR2 SNEGSKA (reference sequence).

This clonotype showed up many times. V gene TRBV7-8 combines with J gene TRBJ2-1, with 8 bases fitting TRBD2. The CDR3 contains 15 residues. V was pared by 3 bases and J by 7 bases, with 8 bases of the junction left unmatched. Germline assignment: CDR1 SGHVS and CDR2 FQNEAQ. The CDR3 region has the DNA TGTGCCAGCAGCTTGTCTCCTAGCGGGCCGAATGAGCAGTTCTTC. It specifies CASSLSPSGPNEQFF.

Ten or more counts support this clonotype. This sequence joins TRBV6-1 and TRBJ2-4, with 7 bases that match TRBD1. The CDR3 spans 14 residues. From germline, CDR1 is MNHNS and CDR2 SASEGT. J gave up 2 bases and V 6 bases, and 4 bases lay outside the gene matches. Here the CDR3 DNA reads TGTGCCAGCAGCTCACAGGGGACCAAAAACATTCAGTACTTC. This gives the protein CASSSQGTKNIQYF.

This rearrangement joins TRBV29-1 to TRBJ1-1; 7 nucleotides align to TRBD1. Per germline, CDR1 SQVTM and CDR2 ANQGSEA. V was clipped by 6 bases and J by 0 bases; unmatched bases: 4. The length of the CDR3 is 13 residues. The DNA for the CDR3 is TGCAGCGTCGGGACAGCAATGAACACTGAAGCTTTCTTT. Encoded protein: CSVGTAMNTEAFF.